This entry features one TCR beta chain sequence. Antigen specificity is unknown. Germline lookup yields CDR1 SGHAT and CDR2 FQDESV (reference sequence). V lost 5 bases, J lost 6 bases, and 11 bases lay in between. The CDR3 contains 12 residues. Measured with immunoSEQ multiplex PCR; TCRdb has only the in-frame clones, and not every one. The sample shows around 170,000 clones, under 95% of them seen only once. The data derive from a study of T cell responses to AZD1222 COVID-19 vaccine. General study findings and limits: It should be noted that donors were predominantly white British and more often female, and clonal diversity was possibly underestimated.

The J gene is TRBJ2-7, the V gene TRBV11-1, with D possibly being TRBD1 (6 bases). This TCR was sampled from an adult in good health. Sequenced material: peripheral blood, taken on day 0 of AZD1222 vaccination. CDR3 loop: CASSGGEPEQYF. In nucleotides, the CDR3 is TGTGCCAGCAGCGGGGGCGAGCCCGAGCAGTACTTC.